This is a list of T cell receptor beta chains from one sample in a study of shared clonotypes between healthy human individuals. TCRdb keeps only in-frame clones here, not all; method: immunoSEQ multiplex PCR. The table records roughly 1,500,000 clones, 95% to 99% of them present only once. The specimen was naive CD4+ T cells sorted from blood. These TCRs come from a young man in good health. Both conserved end residues are part of each CDR3. The D gene is left open where the match is weak. Only some rows state a clone size, as once, few, many or a class for expanded clones.

>TRBJ1-5|once|TRBV18|-
TGTGCCAGCTCACCATCCAGGGGTAGCAATCAGCCCCAGCATTTT
CASSPSRGSNQPQHF
>TRBJ2-7|-|TRBV6-6|TRBD2
TGTGCCAGCAGGTTCTCCCCGGGACTAGCGTCCGTCGAGCAGTACTTC
CASRFSPGLASVEQYF
>TRBJ2-3|once|TRBV9|TRBD2
TGTGCCAGCGGAAAAGCGGGAACGGCAGATACGCAGTATTTT
CASGKAGTADTQYF
>TRBJ2-6|-|TRBV2|TRBD1
TGTGCCAGCAGTGAAACGACAGGGGGTCCCCCTGGGGCCAACGTCCTGACTTTC
CASSETTGGPPGANVLTF
>TRBJ1-4|-|TRBV18|-
TGTGCCAGCTCACCCAGAGCCCCTAATGAAAAACTGTTTTTT
CASSPRAPNEKLFF
>TRBJ2-1|-|TRBV10-1|-
TGCGCCAGCAGTGAAGGGGGACCCTACAATGAGCAGTTCTTC
CASSEGGPYNEQFF
>TRBJ2-7|-|TRBV7-2|-
TGTGCCAGCAGCCAGAGGGGGGATTCCTCCTACGAGCAGTACTTC
CASSQRGDSSYEQYF
>TRBJ2-5|-|TRBV10-2|-
TGCGCCAGTGCCTTGGGAGTCGAGACCCAGTACTTC
CASALGVETQYF
>TRBJ2-1|once|TRBV29-1|-
TGCAGCGTTAGCCAGGGAAGCTCCTACAATGAGCAGTTCTTC
CSVSQGSSYNEQFF
>TRBJ2-2|-|TRBV6-1|TRBD2
TGTGCCAGCCGCTGGACTAGCACCGGGGAGCTGTTTTTT
CASRWTSTGELFF
>TRBJ2-1|-|TRBV4-1|TRBD2
TGCGCCAGCAGCCGACTCGGGACTAGTGACTTCTATGAGCAGTTCTTC
CASSRLGTSDFYEQFF
>TRBJ1-1|-|TRBV11-2|-
TGTGCCAGCAGCCCCCGACGCGGGGGCACTGAAGCTTTCTTT
CASSPRRGGTEAFF
>TRBJ2-7|once|TRBV5-1|TRBD1
TGCGCCAGCAGTCTTGCTGGACAGGGGGCGAGAGAGCAGTACTTC
CASSLAGQGAREQYF
>TRBJ2-1|-|TRBV28|TRBD2
TGTGCCAGCAGTCGACTGCGGGGGGGATACAATGAGCAGTTCTTC
CASSRLRGGYNEQFF
>TRBJ2-1|-|TRBV7-2|TRBD2
TGTGCCAGCAGCTCGGGACTAGCGGGAGGGAAGTTCTTC
CASSSGLAGGKFF
>TRBJ2-2|-|TRBV11-2|-
TGTGCCAGTCCGCTAGAATTCACCGGGGAGCTGTTTTTT
CASPLEFTGELFF
>TRBJ2-3|once|TRBV5-1|-
TGCGCCAGCAGCTTGGGGGCTTCCCGCGGCACAGATACGCAGTATTTT
CASSLGASRGTDTQYF
>TRBJ1-3|-|TRBV6-1|TRBD1
TGTGCCAGCAGTGAAAACCCGGGACAGGCGACTGGAAACACCATATATTTT
CASSENPGQATGNTIYF
>TRBJ1-2|-|TRBV6-5|-
TGTGCCAGCAGCTACGCCCTAGAGGGCTACACCTTC
CASSYALEGYTF
>TRBJ2-7|-|TRBV18|-
TGTGCCAGCCCCCGGAGAAACTACGAGCAGTACTTC
CASPRRNYEQYF
>TRBJ1-3|-|TRBV6-4|-
TGTGCCGGCCGGGGCACCATATATTTT
CAGRGTIYF